These 26 T cell receptor beta chains originate from one sample sequenced in a study of blood T cell repertoires in COVID-19. Some clones are missing from TCRdb's copy, which holds only in-frame ones; the method was immunoSEQ multiplex PCR. Of about 42,000 clones in the sample, 85% to 90% were seen once. The source material was peripheral blood. Every receptor here comes from a man in his forties or fifties with active COVID-19.

A single count supports this clone. The chain carries TRBV28 and TRBJ1-2, with 7 bases lining up with TRBD1. Trimming at V came to 6 bases and at J to 4 bases, leaving 8 bases not matched to a gene. Looked up from germline, CDR1 is MDHEN and CDR2 is SYDVKM. The CDR3 is made up of 14 amino acids. This CDR3 reads CASRKTGSGYGYTF. CDR3 nucleotides: TGTGCCAGCAGAAAGACAGGGTCTGGCTATGGCTACACCTTC.

The V call is TRBV9, the J call TRBJ2-3, with 14 bases identical to TRBD2. Germline V gene data show CDR1 as SGDLS and CDR2 as YYNGEE. This CDR3 has 15 amino acids. Trimming removed 4 bases from V and 4 bases from J; junction bases left unmatched: 2. The CDR3 DNA reads TGTGCCAGCAGCATGGGACTAGCGGGGGCAGATACGCAGTATTTT. Translating it yields CASSMGLAGADTQYF. The whole variable domain, remainder taken from reference TRBV9 and TRBJ2-3, is DSGVTQTPKHLITATGQRVTLRCSPRSGDLSVYWYQQSLDQGLQFLIQYYNGEERAKGNILERFSAQQFPDLHSELNLSSLELGDSALYFCASSMGLAGADTQYFGPGTRLTVL.

The chain is built from TRBV9 and TRBJ2-3; D might be TRBD2 (6 bases). The CDR3 spans 15 residues. Per the germline V gene, CDR1 is SGDLS and CDR2 is YYNGEE. The V and J ends lost 1 base and 0 bases respectively, with 9 bases between them. The CDR3 region has the DNA TGTGCCAGCAGCGTACGCGGGGCTAGCACAGATACGCAGTATTTT. Its protein product is CASSVRGASTDTQYF.

The genes are TRBV29-1 and TRBJ2-5; TRBD2 agrees at 8 bases. Germline loops: CDR1 SQVTM, CDR2 ANQGSEA. V shed 6 bases and J 4 bases; nucleotides not matched to a gene: 7. The CDR3 sequence is 13 residues long. The CDR3 loop reads CSVASGGLETQYF. The CDR3 DNA reads TGCAGCGTCGCAAGCGGGGGTCTAGAGACCCAGTACTTC.

The rearrangement links TRBV9 to TRBJ1-1, with a weak D call TRBD1 (6 bases). The ends were cut back, 5 bases at V and 6 bases at J, with 11 bases in the middle. CDR1 SGDLS and CDR2 YYNGEE come from the germline V gene. CDR3 length: 12 amino acids. CDR3: CASSTGFAEAFF. CDR3 bases: TGTGCCAGCAGTACAGGGTTTGCTGAAGCTTTCTTT.

The chain is built from TRBV6-5 and TRBJ1-1, with 8 nucleotides matching TRBD1. The V segment lost 6 bases and the J segment 1 base; nucleotides outside the gene matches: 4. Germline-derived CDR1 and CDR2 are MNHEY and SVGAGI. CDR3 length equals 14 residues. CDR3 region: CASRVTGANTEAFF. Written as DNA, the CDR3 is TGTGCCAGCAGGGTGACAGGGGCGAACACTGAAGCTTTCTTT.

The genes are TRBV10-3 and TRBJ1-1; no clear D. V was cut by 3 bases and J by 7 bases, with 9 bases left in between. CDR1 ENHRY and CDR2 SYGVKD come from the germline V gene. This CDR3 comprises 12 residues. As DNA, the CDR3 is TGTGCCATCAGTGACCGAGGCGTTGAAGCTTTCTTT. Translation gives CAISDRGVEAFF.

This chain uses TRBV5-1 with TRBJ1-2; D is ambiguous. The CDR3 is made up of 17 amino acids. V was trimmed by 0 bases and J by 4 bases, leaving 19 bases between them. Per the germline V gene, CDR1 is SGHRS and CDR2 is YFSETQ. The CDR3 region is CASSLGGVRQTIYGYTF. CDR3 sequence (DNA): TGCGCCAGCAGCTTGGGGGGAGTTAGGCAGACGATCTATGGCTACACCTTC.

This clone appeared once. The J gene is TRBJ1-2, the V gene TRBV18; 7 bases are a match to TRBD1. V shed 2 bases and J 7 bases; nucleotides not matched to a gene: 10. The CDR3 contains 15 residues. Germline V gene sequence: CDR1 KGHSH, CDR2 LQKENI. CDR3 sequence (DNA): TGTGCCAGCTCACCAGGTTTGAGGGACAGAGGTGGCTACACCTTC. It codes for CASSPGLRDRGGYTF.

The chain couples TRBV19 to TRBJ2-2; TRBD1 aligns across 9 bases. This CDR3 contains 14 residues. CDR1 LNHDA and CDR2 SQIVND come from the germline V gene (reference sequence). The V gene end was trimmed by 7 bases and the J gene end by 12 bases; junction bases not matched to a gene: 12. CDR3 bases: TGTGCCAGTAAACCCCCCCACAGGGGGCCACAGCTGTTTTTT. It translates to CASKPPHRGPQLFF.

This chain uses TRBV15 with TRBJ2-5; no reliable D call. Germline CDR1 reads LNHNV; CDR2 reads YYDKDF (reference sequence). V was cut by 0 bases and J by 3 bases, with 8 bases left in between. The CDR3 extends over 14 amino acids. CDR3 sequence reads: CATSRDLTEETQYF. CDR3 DNA sequence: TGTGCCACCAGCAGAGATCTCACAGAAGAGACCCAGTACTTC.

The chain employs TRBV10-1 and TRBJ1-1; unclear D gene. Germline V gene lookup returns CDR1 WNHNN and CDR2 SYGVQD (reference sequence). CDR3 size: 15 residues. Trimming took 2 bases from V and 1 from J, leaving 11 bases between them. This CDR3 reads CASSEGRLTNTEAFF. DNA for the CDR3: TGCGCCAGCAGTGAGGGGAGGCTTACGAACACTGAAGCTTTCTTT.

This CDR3 is CASSSIPGTTITDTQYF. In nucleotides, the CDR3 is TGTGCCAGCAGCTCCATTCCCGGGACTACCATAACAGATACGCAGTATTTT. The chain links TRBV11-2 to TRBJ2-3; the match to TRBD2 covers 7 bases. The V and J ends lost 4 bases and 3 bases, in that order; junction bases with no gene match: 13. Germline CDR1 SGHAT, CDR2 FQNNGV. CDR3 length: 17 residues.

The V call is TRBV9, the J call TRBJ1-2; 7 bases map to TRBD1. The germline CDR1 and CDR2 sequences are SGDLS and YYNGEE. Trimming cost V 3 bases and J 8 bases; bases outside gene matches: 10. There are 14 residues in the CDR3. CDR3: CASSATGQLAGYTF. The DNA of the CDR3 is TGTGCCAGCAGCGCGACGGGACAGCTGGCGGGCTACACCTTC.

Notes on this clone: The junction does not match germline at one end; this may be a read error. The V and J genes are TRBV29-1 and TRBJ2-3, with D possibly being TRBD1 (6 bases). The CDR3 runs to 14 residues. From germline, CDR1 is SQVTM and CDR2 ANQGSEA. CDR3 in amino acids: CSAERGLGTDTQYF. CDR3 sequence (DNA): TGCAGCGCTGAAAGGGGGTTGGGCACAGATACGCAGTATTTT.

The chain uses TRBV2 and TRBJ2-5; 9 nucleotides agree with TRBD1. The junction had 4 bases not matched to a gene; V was cut back by 4 bases and J by 4 bases. There are 14 residues in the CDR3. Germline V gene sequence: CDR1 SNHLY, CDR2 FYNNEI. CDR3 sequence: CASSGGQGRETQYF. CDR3 bases: TGTGCCAGCAGTGGGGGACAGGGCCGAGAGACCCAGTACTTC.

This clone has just one count. This chain links TRBV30 with TRBJ2-1; 9 bases are a match to TRBD1. J was trimmed by 7 bases and V by 3 bases; bases with no gene match: 4. The CDR3 spans 13 residues. Germline lookup yields CDR1 GTSNPN and CDR2 SVGIG (reference sequence). The CDR3 sequence is CAWSTTGGNEQFF. In DNA, the CDR3 is TGTGCCTGGAGCACGACAGGGGGGAATGAGCAGTTCTTC.

The V call is TRBV7-9, the J call TRBJ2-1, with D maybe TRBD2 (6 bases). Germline CDR1 is SEHNR and CDR2 is FQNEAQ (reference sequence). The CDR3 has 15 amino acids. Deletions cut 5 bases from V and 6 bases from J, with 17 bases between. CDR3 nucleotide sequence: TGTGCCAGCAGCGCTCGTGGCGGGGATTTCAATGAGCAGTTCTTC. Amino acids: CASSARGGDFNEQFF.

The rearrangement uses TRBV28 and TRBJ2-3; D may be TRBD2 (7 bases). The V gene's germline CDR1 is MDHEN and CDR2 SYDVKM. V dropped 8 bases and J dropped 5 bases, with 20 bases sitting between them. The CDR3 spans 15 residues. As DNA, the CDR3 is TGTGCCAGCCTCCCTTTGGCGGGGGCGGGAGATACGCAGTATTTT. Translating it yields CASLPLAGAGDTQYF.

This chain links TRBV20-1 with TRBJ1-1; the D is unclear. Looked up from germline, CDR1 is DFQATT and CDR2 is SNEGSKA (reference sequence). The CDR3 is 12 residues long. The V and J ends lost 3 bases and 7 bases respectively, with 12 bases between them. This CDR3 reads CSASGTGIEAFF. DNA for the CDR3: TGCAGTGCTAGTGGTACGGGAATTGAAGCTTTCTTT.

The rearrangement links TRBV12-3 or TRBV12-4 to TRBJ1-1, with D possibly being TRBD1 (5 bases). This CDR3 region has 13 residues. Trimming removed 8 bases at V and 4 bases at J, with 14 bases between. In DNA form, the CDR3 reads TGTGCCAGCGTCCGCGGGGGAGTCACTGAAGCTTTCTTT. Translated, it gives CASVRGGVTEAFF.

This chain links TRBV18 with TRBJ1-2, with 7 bases aligning to TRBD1. Looked up from germline, CDR1 is KGHSH and CDR2 is LQKENI. This CDR3 region has 14 residues. The V segment lost 4 bases and the J segment 4 bases; nucleotides outside the gene matches: 6. Written as DNA, the CDR3 is TGTGCCAGCTCACTAGGGGACAGCACCTATGGCTACACCTTC. The encoded protein is CASSLGDSTYGYTF.

This clone was observed once. V and J are TRBV2 and TRBJ2-5, with a possible D match to TRBD1 (6 bases). V lost 7 bases to trimming and J lost 5 bases, with 8 bases between them. CDR1 is SNHLY and CDR2 is FYNNEI in the germline V gene. The CDR3 extends over 11 amino acids. The CDR3 nucleotides are TGTGCCAGCAACAGGGCGGAGACCCAGTACTTC. As protein: CASNRAETQYF.

V gene TRBV23-1 combines with J gene TRBJ2-7, with D perhaps matching TRBD2 (6 bases). TRBV23-1 falls under the ORF class, with uncertain function. The ends were cut back, 7 bases at V and 4 bases at J, with 11 bases in the middle. This CDR3 is 12 amino acids long. DNA for the CDR3: TGCGCCAGCACTACCGGGACTTACGAGCAGTACTTC. It specifies CASTTGTYEQYF.

V is TRBV5-1 and J is TRBJ2-7, with D possibly being TRBD2 (5 bases). Germline CDR1 SGHRS, CDR2 YFSETQ. This CDR3 contains 16 residues. V shed 0 bases and J shed 7 bases, with 20 bases lying between them. As DNA, the CDR3 is TGCGCCAGCAGCTTGGATTCGGAGGTTGGCAGCAGGGAGCAGTACTTC. This gives the protein CASSLDSEVGSREQYF. The whole variable domain, remainder taken from reference TRBV5-1 and TRBJ2-7, is KAGVTQTPRYLIKTRGQQVTLSCSPISGHRSVSWYQQTPGQGLQFLFEYFSETQRNKGNFPGRFSGRQFSNSRSEMNVSTLELGDSALYLCASSLDSEVGSREQYFGPGTRLTVT.

V gene TRBV11-2 combines with J gene TRBJ2-3; the match to TRBD2 covers 7 bases. Germline lookup yields CDR1 SGHAT and CDR2 FQNNGV. The CDR3 is 18 residues long. Trimming took 5 bases from V and 4 from J; bases not matched to a gene: 18. CDR3 residues: CASSMLGLAEPGADTQYF. CDR3 DNA sequence: TGTGCCAGCAGCATGCTGGGGCTAGCGGAGCCGGGAGCAGATACGCAGTATTTT.